This T cell receptor beta chain stems from a study of T cells in Graves' hyperthyroidism and ophthalmopathy. Across the whole study: Peripheral blood sampling occurred at initial diagnosis, before any treatment.

The CDR3 length is 15 residues. Germline assignment: CDR1 LNHDA and CDR2 SQIVND (reference sequence). V shed 5 bases and J shed 3 bases, with 14 bases lying between them. There were TCR beta CDR3 regions amplified from RNA transcripts. Initially, a first-round RT-PCR of the TCR CDR3 employed the HTBI primer set. In TCRdb, the multiplex PCR reads were re-called with MiXCR into one record per CDR3 protein. The repertoire includes roughly 840,000 distinct CDR3 sequences, over 35% of them detected once, and about 8.9% sits in the top ten. Hyperthyroidism in the patients, aged 18 to 65, was newly diagnosed and under 2 months in duration. Uncontrolled infection, other autoimmune disease, pregnancy or lactation excluded patients. The authors obtained PBMCs from over 8 ml of fresh peripheral blood.

The source material was blood. The receptor was derived from a man younger than 35 with Graves' hyperthyroidism. V usage is TRBV19 and J usage is TRBJ1-3, with D possibly being TRBD1 (6 bases). CDR3 residues: CASSPVRGFGNTIYF. DNA of the CDR3: TGTGCCAGTAGTCCCGTCAGGGGATTTGGAAACACCATATATTTT.